This is a list of T cell receptor beta chains from one sample in a study of T-cell memory formation after mild COVID-19. MiXCR was run by TCRdb on the 5' RACE reads, yielding one entry per CDR3 protein. The sample records 250,000 to 350,000 distinct CDR3 sequences, over 11% being singletons. The material sequenced was PBMCs or a T cell subset sorted from them (not recorded which). These receptors all stem from a man younger than 35 who had mild COVID-19 (a few samples of this study predate the infection). Cell type and time point are not known. Each CDR3 is given with its conserved first and last residue. Each record gives: J gene, V gene, clone size, CDR3 protein. Rows give clone size only sometimes, using once, few, many, or a class for an expanded clone.

>TRBJ2-1|TRBV14|few
CASSPFTRAGGNEQFF
>TRBJ1-2|TRBV7-2|.
CASSPDRVSYGYTF
>TRBJ1-5|TRBV18|.
CASSGGMHQPQHF
>TRBJ2-1|TRBV5-1|.
CASSLVRQGVYNEQFF
>TRBJ2-7|TRBV6-5|few
CASTGTGNFNEQYF
>TRBJ2-3|TRBV7-8|.
CASSLARGLSPTDTQYF
>TRBJ1-1|TRBV5-1|few
CASSYERETEAFF
>TRBJ2-7|TRBV25-1|.
CASGSGQSDEQYF
>TRBJ2-1|TRBV20-1|.
CSASSLAGSHEQFF
>TRBJ2-2|TRBV5-1|.
CASKGDYQSGELFF
>TRBJ2-6|TRBV9|.
CASSVAGSSGANVLTF
>TRBJ1-5|TRBV20-1|few
CSAAGGAEQPQHF
>TRBJ2-1|TRBV12-3/TRBV12-4|few
CASRPYGGAGNEQFF
>TRBJ2-6|TRBV6-2/TRBV6-3|many
CASRTVTSGANVLTF
>TRBJ2-2|TRBV19|.
CASSPPDSWLFF
>TRBJ2-1|TRBV9|few
CASSRASGDYNEQFF
>TRBJ1-6|TRBV6-5|.
CASKPQGGLREALHF
>TRBJ1-1|TRBV5-5|many
CASSSIIMNTEAFF
>TRBJ1-1|TRBV5-1|few
CASSLFSGGVGTEAFF
>TRBJ2-3|TRBV20-1|.
CSALLGGAFADTQYF
>TRBJ1-2|TRBV29-1|.
CSVGRVGGYTF
>TRBJ2-2|TRBV29-1|.
CSVDPGENTGELFF
>TRBJ1-1|TRBV11-1|few
CASRARGEVTEAFF
>TRBJ2-2|TRBV6-5|many
CASSYSKAGELFF
>TRBJ1-5|TRBV2|few
CASSEGHNQPQHF
>TRBJ2-2|TRBV5-1|few
CASSLVAGASGELFF
>TRBJ1-2|TRBV29-1|.
CSVERDRGPDGYTF
>TRBJ2-1|TRBV24-1|many
CATSRAGSDEQFF
>TRBJ2-5|TRBV5-4|few
CASRLGLAIETQYF
>TRBJ2-2|TRBV6-4|.
CASSIGATGELFF
>TRBJ2-5|TRBV29-1|.
CSVDDPGAGQETQYF